This T cell receptor (beta chain) was sequenced for a study of radiation and T cells in renal cell carcinoma (dated by TCRdb to about 2020). Describing the broader study: In total, 50 or so samples underwent TCR beta sequencing: some 25 tumors plus 27 peripheral blood samples. Across all 50 or so samples, several million unique CDR3 nucleotide sequences, encoding 2,658,974 unique CDR3 amino acid sequences, were identified. The final blood draw took place at 4 weeks after radiation, the same time as nephrectomy. Paper-wide results and their limitations: With a single-armed trial design, the study had no way to address how radiation dose or scheduling affects the TCR repertoire. No pretreatment tumor biopsies were available, so the baseline intratumoral presence of clonotypes could not be determined. In blood, the top tumor clonotypes increased from baseline to 2 weeks after radiation and then shrank by 4 weeks, which suggests a temporary expansion of tumor-resident clones. Blood repertoire dynamics were not followed beyond 4 weeks after treatment.

The immunoSEQ kit was used, according to the manufacturer's recommendations, to generate TCR beta libraries from genomic DNA. To prepare the libraries, a first multiplex PCR with proprietary primers was run, followed by a second PCR that added unique barcodes, and a bead cleanup was done after each round. A kit-provided positive control reaction and a negative control reaction were included in every sample batch. The final libraries underwent checking on an Agilent 4200 TapeStation D1000 ScreenTape, volumetric pooling, and quantification by qPCR. Sequencing ran on an Illumina NextSeq500 with a MidOutput 150-cycle cartridge, using 156 Read1 and 15 Index1 cycles with kit custom primers. The pooled library was loaded at roughly 1 pM, and around 20% PhiX control was spiked in. The source study handled its data this way. Vendor-processed data were analyzed in R, with a clonotype defined as all T cells sharing the same CDR3 nucleotide sequence. In the clone abundance analyses, frequencies were normalized to the 10,000 most abundant clones in each sample. Public T cell clones, which averaged fewer than five per sample, were removed prior to analysis. Tumor-enriched and baseline blood-enriched clonotypes were defined by at least a 32-fold difference in abundance between compartments. Clonotypes expanded or contracted between blood time points were identified with a beta-binomial differential abundance model. Tumor-blood repertoire similarity was measured with the Baroni-Urbani and Buser coefficient, and group comparisons used two-tailed Wilcoxon tests in R. TCRdb obtained this table from immuneACCESS and retained in-frame rearrangements with V and J assigned. These tables miss some clones; where compared with another copy, unresolved V genes account for less than half of the shortfall, and the remainder is unexplained. V, J and clone size were drawn from that table, and D and trimming were deduced from the DNA. The sample yields 150,000 or so clones; about 88% were counted once. About 11% of the sample is taken by the ten largest.

Read against the paper, the sample's time point label means: blood 4 weeks post-SBRT, at nephrectomy. The treatment or condition label for this specimen denotes: 15 Gy SBRT to primary tumor, nephrectomy 4 weeks later. The samples were obtained from a clinical trial, where primary renal cell carcinomas were treated with 15 Gy stereotactic body radiation therapy and then removed by nephrectomy 4 weeks afterward. Serial peripheral blood from radiation-treated patients was sampled at baseline, 2 weeks and 4 weeks after SBRT to track tumor-enriched clonotypes. Every patient had renal cell carcinoma of clear cell pathology. Genomic DNA for TCR sequencing was prepared using the QIAamp DNA Blood Mini Kit (Qiagen). The analyses included only samples that passed all quality control checks. Turning to this clone: No cognate antigen has been identified for it. Within one base of it there is no much larger clone, and no base qualities were kept.

The CDR3 measures 14 amino acids from cysteine to phenylalanine. Only the CDR3 DNA is retained, 42 bases long and in frame from the first base. Trimming at the junction amounts to 0 bases on V and 8 bases on J, and the germline ends lie 13 bases apart. CDR1 GTSNPN and CDR2 SVGIG were looked up in the germline V gene (reference sequence). The chain employs TRBV30 and TRBJ1-4; TRBD1 is a weak D gene call, 5 bases matching. The receptor was isolated from a woman in her fifties or sixties with renal cell carcinoma. This material consisted of blood, taken from a patient whose treatment included radiotherapy and nephrectomy. The DNA reads TGTGCCTGGAGTGTACGGCAGGGTTCCGAAAAACTGTTTTTT. This gives the protein CAWSVRQGSEKLFF. This CDR3, with the reference TRBV30 and TRBJ1-4 proteins standing in past its ends, gives the full variable domain SQTIHQWPATLVQPVGSPLSLECTVEGTSNPNLYWYRQAAGRGLQLLFYSVGIGQISSEVPQNLSASRPQDRQFILSSKKLLLSDSGFYLCAWSVRQGSEKLFFGSGTQLSVL.